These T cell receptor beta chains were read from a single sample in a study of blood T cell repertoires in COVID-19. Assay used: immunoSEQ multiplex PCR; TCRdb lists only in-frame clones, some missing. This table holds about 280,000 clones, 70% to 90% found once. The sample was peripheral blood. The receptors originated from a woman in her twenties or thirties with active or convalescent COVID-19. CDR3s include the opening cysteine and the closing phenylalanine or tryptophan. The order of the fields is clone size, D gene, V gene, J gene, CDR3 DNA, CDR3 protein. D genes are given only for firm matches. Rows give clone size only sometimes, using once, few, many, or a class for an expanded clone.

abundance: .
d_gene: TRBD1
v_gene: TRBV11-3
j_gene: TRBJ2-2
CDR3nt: TGTGCCAGCAGAAGGACAGGGAACACCGGGGAGCTGTTTTTT
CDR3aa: CASRRTGNTGELFF

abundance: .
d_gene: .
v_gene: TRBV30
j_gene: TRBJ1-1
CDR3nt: TGTGCCTGGAGTGTACAGGGGAACACTGAAGCTTTCTTT
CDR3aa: CAWSVQGNTEAFF

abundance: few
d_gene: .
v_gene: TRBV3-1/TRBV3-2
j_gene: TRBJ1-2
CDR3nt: TGTGCCAGCAGCCCACGGAGCGTTACAGGTGGCTACACCTTC
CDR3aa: CASSPRSVTGGYTF

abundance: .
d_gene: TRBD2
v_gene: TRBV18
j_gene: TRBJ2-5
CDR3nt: TGTGCCAGCTCACCCGGGACTAGCAAGGAGACCCAGTACTTC
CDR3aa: CASSPGTSKETQYF

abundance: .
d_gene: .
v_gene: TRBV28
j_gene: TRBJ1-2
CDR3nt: TGTGCCAGCAGGGGAGGGATTGAAACTAACTATGGCTACACCTTC
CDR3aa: CASRGGIETNYGYTF

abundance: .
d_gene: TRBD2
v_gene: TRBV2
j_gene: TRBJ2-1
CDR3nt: TGTGCCAGCAGTCCGCCTAGCGGGAGAGACAATGAGCAGTTCTTC
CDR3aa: CASSPPSGRDNEQFF

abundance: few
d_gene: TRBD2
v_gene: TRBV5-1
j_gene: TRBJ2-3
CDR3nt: TGCGCCAGCAGCTTGGAGCAACTAGCGGGGGAGAGAGATACGCAGTATTTT
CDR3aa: CASSLEQLAGERDTQYF

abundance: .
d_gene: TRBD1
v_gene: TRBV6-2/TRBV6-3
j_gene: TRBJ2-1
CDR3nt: TGTGCCAGCAGACCTTCCGACAGGGAAATTGAGGACAATGAGCAGTTCTTC
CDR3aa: CASRPSDREIEDNEQFF

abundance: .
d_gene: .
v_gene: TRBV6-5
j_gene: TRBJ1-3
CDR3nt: TGTGCCAGCGAGAGGGAGAATGGAAACACCATATATTTT
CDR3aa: CASERENGNTIYF

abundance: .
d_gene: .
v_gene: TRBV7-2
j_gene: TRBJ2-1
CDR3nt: TGTGCCAGCAGCTTAGCGGGGGGGCTTTACAATGAGCAGTTCTTC
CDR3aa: CASSLAGGLYNEQFF

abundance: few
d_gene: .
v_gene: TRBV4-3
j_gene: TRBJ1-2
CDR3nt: TGCGCCAGCAGCCAAAGCCTATCAGGACTTAACTATGGCTACACCTTC
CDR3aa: CASSQSLSGLNYGYTF

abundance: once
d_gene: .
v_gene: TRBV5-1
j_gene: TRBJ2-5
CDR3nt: TGCGCCAGCACCATCGCCGGCGGCGCTGTCCGGGAGACCCAGTACTTC
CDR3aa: CASTIAGGAVRETQYF

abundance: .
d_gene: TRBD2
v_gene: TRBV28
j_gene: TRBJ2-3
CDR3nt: TGTGCCAGCAGTCCCCCTTGGGGGGGGACAGATACGCAGTATTTT
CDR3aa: CASSPPWGGTDTQYF

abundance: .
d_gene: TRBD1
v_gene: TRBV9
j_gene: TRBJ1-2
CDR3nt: TGTGCCAGCAGCCGGACAGGGACGTCTAACTATGGCTACACCTTC
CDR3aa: CASSRTGTSNYGYTF

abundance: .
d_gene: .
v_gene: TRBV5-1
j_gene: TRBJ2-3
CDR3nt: TGCGCCAGCAGCTCCCCCAATTTAGAAGGCACAGATACGCAGTATTTT
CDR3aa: CASSSPNLEGTDTQYF

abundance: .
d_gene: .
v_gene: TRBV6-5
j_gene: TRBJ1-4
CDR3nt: TGTGCCAGCAGTTACATCAGCGGAGCAACTAATGAAAAACTGTTTTTT
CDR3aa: CASSYISGATNEKLFF

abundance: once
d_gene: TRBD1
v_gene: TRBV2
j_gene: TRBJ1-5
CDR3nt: TGTGCCAGCTCCCTCGACAGGGGTAATCAGCCCCAGCATTTT
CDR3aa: CASSLDRGNQPQHF

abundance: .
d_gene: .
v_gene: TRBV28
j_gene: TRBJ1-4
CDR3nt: TGTGCCAGCAACCGGGAAGGGGGTGAAAAACTGTTTTTT
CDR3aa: CASNREGGEKLFF

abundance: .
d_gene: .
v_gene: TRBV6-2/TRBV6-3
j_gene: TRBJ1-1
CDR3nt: TGTGCCAGCACCCCACTAAACATGAACACTGAAGCTTTCTTT
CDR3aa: CASTPLNMNTEAFF

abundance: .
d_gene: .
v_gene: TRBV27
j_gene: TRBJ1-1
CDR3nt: TGTGCCAGCAGTCCCGGAGTTATGAACACTGAAGCTTTCTTT
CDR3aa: CASSPGVMNTEAFF

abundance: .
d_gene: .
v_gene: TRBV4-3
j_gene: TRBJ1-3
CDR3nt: TGCGCCAGCAGCCAAGATGACAGAGGAAACACCATATATTTT
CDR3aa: CASSQDDRGNTIYF

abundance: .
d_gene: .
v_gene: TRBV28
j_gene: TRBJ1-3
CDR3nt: TGTGCCAGCAGTTTATCTCGGGGCTCTGGAAACACCATATATTTT
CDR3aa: CASSLSRGSGNTIYF

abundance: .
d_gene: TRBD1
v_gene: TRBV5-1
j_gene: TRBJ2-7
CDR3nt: TGCGCCAGCAGCCTGGGACGACAGGGCCTCTACGAGCAGTACTTC
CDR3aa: CASSLGRQGLYEQYF

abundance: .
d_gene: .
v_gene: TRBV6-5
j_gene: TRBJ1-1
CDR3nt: TGTGCCAGCAGTTATTCTTCCAGGCGCGACACTGAAGCTTTCTTT
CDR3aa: CASSYSSRRDTEAFF

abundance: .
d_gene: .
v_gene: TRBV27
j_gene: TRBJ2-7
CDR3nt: TGTGCCAGCAGTTTAAAGCCAGGGCCCTACGAGCAGTACTTC
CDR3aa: CASSLKPGPYEQYF

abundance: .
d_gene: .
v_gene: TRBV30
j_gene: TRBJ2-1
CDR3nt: TGTGCCTGGAGTGAGGGGTCAGGGTACAATGAGCAGTTCTTC
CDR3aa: CAWSEGSGYNEQFF

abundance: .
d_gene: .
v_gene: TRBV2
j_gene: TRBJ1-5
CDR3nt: TGTGCCAGCAGGGCAGGGTATAGCAATCAGCCCCAGCATTTT
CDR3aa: CASRAGYSNQPQHF

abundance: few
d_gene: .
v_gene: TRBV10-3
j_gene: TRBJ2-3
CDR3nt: TGTGCCATCAGTCTCGGGGGATACACAGATACGCAGTATTTT
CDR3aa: CAISLGGYTDTQYF

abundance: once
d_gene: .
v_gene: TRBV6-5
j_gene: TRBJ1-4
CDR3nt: TGTGCCAGCAGTCCTAGACAGCCAACTAATGAAAAACTGTTTTTT
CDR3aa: CASSPRQPTNEKLFF

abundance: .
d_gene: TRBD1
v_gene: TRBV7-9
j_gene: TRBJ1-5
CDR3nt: TGTGCCAGCAGCTTATCCGGGACAGGGATTCGTCGCAATCAGCCCCAGCATTTT
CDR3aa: CASSLSGTGIRRNQPQHF

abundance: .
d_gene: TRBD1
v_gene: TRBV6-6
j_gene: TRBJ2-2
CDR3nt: TGTGCCAGCAGTGAGGGACAGGGTTTCACCGGGGAGCTGTTTTTT
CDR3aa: CASSEGQGFTGELFF

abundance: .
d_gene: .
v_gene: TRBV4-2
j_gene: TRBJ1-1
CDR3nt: TGTGCCAGCAGCCAATTCGAGGGAGGGGGCACTGAAGCTTTCTTT
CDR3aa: CASSQFEGGGTEAFF

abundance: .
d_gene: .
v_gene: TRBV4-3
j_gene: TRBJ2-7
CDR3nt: TGCGCCAGCAGCCAAGAAGTCGGGGGACACGAGCAGTACTTC
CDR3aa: CASSQEVGGHEQYF

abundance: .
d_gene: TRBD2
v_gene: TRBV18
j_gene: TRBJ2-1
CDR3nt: TGTGCCAGCTCACCCGTCGGACTAGAGTACAATGAGCAGTTCTTC
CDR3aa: CASSPVGLEYNEQFF

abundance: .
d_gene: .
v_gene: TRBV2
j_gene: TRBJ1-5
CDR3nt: TGTGCCAGCAGTCCGGTCAACGGAGATCAGCCCCAGCATTTT
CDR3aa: CASSPVNGDQPQHF

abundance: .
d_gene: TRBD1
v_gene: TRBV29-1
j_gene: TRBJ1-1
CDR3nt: TGCAGCGCTCATGGACAGGGCGTCACTGAAGCTTTCTTT
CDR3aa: CSAHGQGVTEAFF

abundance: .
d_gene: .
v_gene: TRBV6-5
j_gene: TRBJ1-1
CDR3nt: TGTGCCAGCACCCCCGGCGAGGGGGGGACTGAAGCTTTCTTT
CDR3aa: CASTPGEGGTEAFF

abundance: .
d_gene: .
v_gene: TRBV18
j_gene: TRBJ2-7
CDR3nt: TGTGCCAGCTCACCCGAGGCGGGCTACGAGCAGTACTTC
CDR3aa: CASSPEAGYEQYF

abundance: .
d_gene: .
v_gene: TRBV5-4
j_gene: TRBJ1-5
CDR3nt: TGTGCCAGCAGCTTGGGCACCAAACAGGAATCCAATCAGCCCCAGCATTTT
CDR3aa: CASSLGTKQESNQPQHF

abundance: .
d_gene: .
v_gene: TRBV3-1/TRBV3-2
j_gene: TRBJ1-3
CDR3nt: TGTGCCAGCAGCCAAGACATCACTACTGGAAACACCATATATTTT
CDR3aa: CASSQDITTGNTIYF

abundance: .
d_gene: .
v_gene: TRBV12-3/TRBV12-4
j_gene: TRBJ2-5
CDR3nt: TGTGCCAGCAGCCACAGGGTCGAGACCCAGTACTTC
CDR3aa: CASSHRVETQYF

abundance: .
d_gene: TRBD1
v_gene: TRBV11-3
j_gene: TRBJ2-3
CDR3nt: TGTGCCAGCAGCTTAGCGACAGGGGTTGATACGCAGTATTTT
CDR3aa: CASSLATGVDTQYF

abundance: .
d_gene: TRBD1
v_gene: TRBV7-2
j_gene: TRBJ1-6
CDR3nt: TGTGCCAGCAGCTTCCAGGGGGCCAGTAATTCACCCCTCCACTTT
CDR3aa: CASSFQGASNSPLHF

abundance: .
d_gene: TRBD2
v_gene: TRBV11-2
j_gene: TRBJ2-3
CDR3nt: TGTGCCAGCAGCCGCGGGGGGGGGTTAGGCACAGATACGCAGTATTTT
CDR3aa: CASSRGGGLGTDTQYF

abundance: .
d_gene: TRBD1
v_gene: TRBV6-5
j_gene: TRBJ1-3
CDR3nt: TGTGCCAGCAGCTCTTCGACAGGGCCTGGAAACACCATATATTTT
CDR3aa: CASSSSTGPGNTIYF

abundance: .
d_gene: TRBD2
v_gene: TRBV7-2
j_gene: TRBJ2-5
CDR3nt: TGTGCCAGCAGCTTAGCGGGAGGGGAAGAGACCCAGTACTTC
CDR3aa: CASSLAGGEETQYF

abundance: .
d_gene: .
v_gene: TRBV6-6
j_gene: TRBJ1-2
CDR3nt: TGTGCCACCTCGCCAGGAGGGATCTATGGCTACACCTTC
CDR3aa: CATSPGGIYGYTF

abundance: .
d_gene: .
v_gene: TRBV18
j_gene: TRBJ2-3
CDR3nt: TGTGCCAGCTCGCCAGGAGCCTCAGATACGCAGTATTTT
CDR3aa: CASSPGASDTQYF